The TCR beta chain described here comes from a study of T cell responses to AZD1222 COVID-19 vaccine. Study-level points and caveats: Spike-specific TCR breadth rose after two AZD1222 doses, and depth rose as well. Females made up more of the donors, who were largely white British, and clonal diversity may have come out too low. No repertoire was sampled before or during the peak T cell response, only after it.

TCRdb's copy holds only in-frame clones and misses some; the assay was immunoSEQ multiplex PCR. The sample records 85,000 to 95,000 clones, 89% being singletons. On this clone itself: Its target is unknown.

From germline, CDR1 is LGHNT and CDR2 FRNRAP. V dropped 5 bases and J dropped 5 bases, with 12 bases sitting between them. The CDR3 has 13 amino acids. The chain employs TRBV12-5 and TRBJ1-2; unclear D gene. The receptor was derived from an adult who received the AZD1222 COVID-19 vaccine. The source was peripheral blood, collected 28 days after the second AZD1222 dose. The CDR3 loop reads CASGPHGVYGYTF. The DNA of the CDR3 is TGTGCTAGTGGTCCCCACGGGGTTTATGGCTACACCTTC.